This T cell receptor (beta chain) was documented in a study of blood T cells in healthy people across ages. Study results and limitations: Long-lived donors exceeded aged donors in naive CD4+ cells and diversity. In the absence of known donor CMV status, changes in expanded clonotypes were possibly confounded. Across the age range, TCR beta diversity per million T cells fell in a roughly linear way.

The V segment lost 6 bases and the J segment 6 bases; nucleotides outside the gene matches: 13. This CDR3 has 17 amino acids. Germline V gives CDR1 SNHLY, CDR2 FYNNEI. About this clonotype: Its antigen is as yet unknown.

For the second PCR, which ran for about 7 to 11 cycles, a sample-barcoded 5' primer and a J-beta primer mix were used. With 12 random nucleotides, a template-switch adaptor tagged each individual cDNA molecule. MiXCR was run by TCRdb on the 5' RACE reads, yielding one entry per CDR3 protein. The table records around 1.5 million distinct CDR3 sequences, 59% of them present only once. The receptor's source is a man younger than 30 in good health. Sequenced sample: blood. The chain links TRBV2 to TRBJ2-3; 12 bases are shared with TRBD2. CDR3 nucleotide sequence: TGTGCCAGCAGGGCCATCGGGACTAGCGGGTATTCCGATACGCAGTATTTT. Protein sequence: CASRAIGTSGYSDTQYF.